This entry lists 19 T cell receptor beta chains sequenced from one sample in a study of T-cell memory formation after mild COVID-19. TCRdb reanalysed the 5' RACE reads using MiXCR and keeps one entry per CDR3 protein. The sample lists about 450,000 distinct CDR3 sequences, 20% to 30% seen once, with around 13% in the top ten. The sequencing sample was made of PBMCs or a T cell subset sorted from them (not recorded which). These receptors all come from an adult woman who had mild COVID-19 (a few samples of this study predate the infection). Cell type and time point are not known.

This clonotype was observed a handful of times. The rearrangement links TRBV7-2 to TRBJ2-1; 7 nucleotides line up with TRBD2. The CDR3 spans 13 residues. The V gene's germline CDR1 is SGHTA and CDR2 FQGNSA. The V and J ends lost 0 bases and 8 bases, in that order; junction bases with no gene match: 1. CDR3 DNA: TGTGCCAGCAGCTTAGCGCGGGAGCATGAGCAGTTCTTC. Translation: CASSLAREHEQFF.

The chain is built from TRBV7-2 and TRBJ1-6, with 7 bases identical to TRBD1. CDR1 and CDR2 (germline): SGHTA, FQGNSA. The CDR3 spans 15 residues. The junction had 6 bases not matched to a gene; V was cut back by 1 base and J by 9 bases. The DNA of the CDR3 is TGTGCCAGCAGCTTAGGACAGGGCGCGGTTTCACCCCTCCACTTT. It is translated as CASSLGQGAVSPLHF.

This rearrangement joins TRBV5-1 to TRBJ1-2, with TRBD1 matching 8 bases. With 5 bases clipped from V and 4 bases from J, the junction kept 13 bases outside the gene matches. CDR3 length: 16 amino acids. Looked up from germline, CDR1 is SGHRS and CDR2 is YFSETQ. The CDR3 region has the DNA TGCGCCAGCAGGGAAGCAGGACAGGGATCGATCTATGGCTACACCTTC. As protein: CASREAGQGSIYGYTF.

This clonotype has only a few counts. The genes are TRBV29-1 and TRBJ2-1, with TRBD1 matching over 10 bases. V shed 6 bases, J shed 6 bases, and the junction held 8 bases outside the gene matches. CDR1 is SQVTM, CDR2 ANQGSEA, per germline. This CDR3 is 14 amino acids long. The CDR3 spells CSVRGQGTVNEQFF. CDR3 coding DNA: TGCAGCGTCCGGGGACAGGGGACGGTCAATGAGCAGTTCTTC.

This clonotype was picked up a small number of times. The rearrangement uses TRBV5-1 and TRBJ1-2, with D hard to call. V gave up 4 bases and J gave up 7 bases, with 20 bases separating them. Germline lookup yields CDR1 SGHRS and CDR2 YFSETQ. The CDR3 length is 15 residues. CDR3 in amino acids: CASSDKTQPEGGYTF. The CDR3 DNA reads TGCGCCAGCAGCGACAAGACTCAGCCGGAGGGTGGCTACACCTTC.

The CDR3 nucleotides are TGTGCCAGCAGCTTGGAACTAGCGGGGGGGCTTGGCACAGATACGCAGTATTTT. Protein sequence: CASSLELAGGLGTDTQYF. The chain has TRBV5-8 and TRBJ2-3, with TRBD2 matching over 13 bases. Germline CDR1 is SGHTS and CDR2 is YDEGEE. V lost 0 bases, J lost 1 base, and 5 bases stayed unmatched. This CDR3 spans 18 amino acids.

This clonotype was counted many times. The rearrangement uses TRBV5-1 and TRBJ2-3; no reliable D call. Trimming removed 0 bases from V and 2 bases from J, with 7 bases in between. Germline CDR1 reads SGHRS; CDR2 reads YFSETQ. The CDR3 is 14 residues long. The CDR3 reads CASSLAMATDTQYF. Here the CDR3 DNA reads TGCGCCAGCAGCTTGGCCATGGCCACAGATACGCAGTATTTT.

This clonotype was seen many times. The chain joins TRBV5-1 to TRBJ1-1; 7 nucleotides align to TRBD1. The ends lost 4 bases at V and 4 bases at J; junction bases unmatched: 10. There are 15 residues in the CDR3. CDR1 SGHRS and CDR2 YFSETQ come from the germline V gene. CDR3 in amino acids: CASSREPGGPTEAFF. DNA for the CDR3: TGCGCCAGCAGCAGAGAACCAGGGGGACCCACTGAAGCTTTCTTT.

The rearrangement links TRBV18 to TRBJ1-2, with 10 nucleotides matching TRBD1. The CDR3 is made up of 15 amino acids. V trimming: 4 bases; J trimming: 4 bases; junction bases outside the gene matches: 6. Germline lookup yields CDR1 KGHSH and CDR2 LQKENI. CDR3 bases: TGTGCCAGCTCACGGTGGGGACAGGGGATCTATGGCTACACCTTC. This codes for CASSRWGQGIYGYTF. The variable domain in full, completed from reference TRBV18 and TRBJ1-2, reads NAGVMQNPRHLVRRRGQEARLRCSPMKGHSHVYWYRQLPEEGLKFMVYLQKENIIDESGMPKERFSAEFPKEGPSILRIQQVVRGDSAAYFCASSRWGQGIYGYTFGSGTRLTVV.

The rearrangement uses TRBV2 and TRBJ1-5; 7 positions agree with TRBD1. Germline CDR1 is SNHLY and CDR2 is FYNNEI. The CDR3 totals 15 residues. The trim removed 7 bases at V and 3 bases at J, leaving 9 bases unmatched. As DNA, the CDR3 is TGTGCCAGCAAAAGGGGGGACAGTGCCAATCAGCCCCAGCATTTT. It codes for CASKRGDSANQPQHF.

Only a few counts were recorded for this clonotype. The chain combines TRBV20-1 with TRBJ1-1; D may be TRBD1 (6 bases). Germline V gives CDR1 DFQATT, CDR2 SNEGSKA (reference sequence). CDR3 length: 12 residues. Trimming removed 8 bases from V and 4 bases from J, with 14 bases in between. The CDR3 here is CSSHEGGTEAFF. In DNA, the CDR3 is TGCAGTTCCCATGAGGGGGGCACTGAAGCTTTCTTT.

The gene calls are TRBV6-1 and TRBJ2-7, with TRBD2 identical over 13 bases. Germline V lookup: CDR1 MNHNS, CDR2 SASEGT. Unmatched junction bases numbered 3, after V lost 3 bases and J lost 4 bases. This CDR3 contains 15 residues. In nucleotides, the CDR3 is TGTGCCAGCAGTGATGAGACTAGCGGGGGGTACGAGCAGTACTTC. Translation: CASSDETSGGYEQYF.

This clonotype was recorded many times. This chain links TRBV7-8 with TRBJ1-2, with D unclear. Trimming removed 5 bases at V and 0 bases at J, with 10 bases between. CDR1 and CDR2 from the germline V gene are SGHVS and FQNEAQ. The CDR3 covers 14 residues. The CDR3 protein is CASSQRPTNYGYTF. The CDR3 nucleotides are TGTGCCAGCAGCCAGAGACCTACTAACTATGGCTACACCTTC.

This clonotype was observed a few times. The chain couples TRBV9 to TRBJ2-3, with 9 bases fitting TRBD2. CDR1 is SGDLS and CDR2 is YYNGEE in the germline V gene. The CDR3 is 16 amino acids. J gave up 6 bases and V 3 bases, and 11 bases lay outside the gene matches. DNA for the CDR3: TGTGCCAGCAGCGATAGGGCGGGGGGGCCCCGTGATACGCAGTATTTT. This codes for CASSDRAGGPRDTQYF.

The V gene is TRBV10-3, the J gene TRBJ2-3, with D perhaps TRBD1 (6 bases). The germline V gene encodes CDR1 ENHRY and CDR2 SYGVKD. There are 14 residues in the CDR3. V lost 6 bases to trimming and J lost 2 bases, with 12 bases between them. CDR3: CAISPTGSTDTQYF. CDR3 sequence (DNA): TGTGCCATCAGCCCGACAGGATCCACAGATACGCAGTATTTT.

V gene TRBV7-9 combines with J gene TRBJ2-2; 11 bases are shared with TRBD1. Germline lookup yields CDR1 SEHNR and CDR2 FQNEAQ (reference sequence). This CDR3 spans 15 amino acids. Trimming removed 5 bases from V and 7 bases from J; junction bases left unmatched: 6. This CDR3 reads CASSAGQGAIGELFF. The CDR3 bases are TGTGCCAGCAGCGCCGGACAGGGGGCGATCGGGGAGCTGTTTTTT.

This clonotype was seen a few times. J is TRBJ1-5 and V is TRBV7-8, with D tentatively TRBD1 (5 bases). CDR3 length equals 14 residues. V was shortened by 6 bases and J by 7 bases, with 16 bases between the two germline ends. In germline, CDR1 is SGHVS, CDR2 FQNEAQ. The CDR3 nucleotides are TGTGCCAGCAGTCCTCAAGGGGCATGGCAGCCCCAGCATTTT. Its translation is CASSPQGAWQPQHF.

This clonotype was counted only a few times. This chain uses TRBV2 with TRBJ2-1; TRBD1 agrees at 10 bases. The CDR3 runs 15 residues. V lost 1 base to trimming and J lost 6 bases; unmatched junction nucleotides: 3. The germline gives CDR1 SNHLY, CDR2 FYNNEI. The DNA for the CDR3 is TGTGCCAGCAGTGAAGAAGGGACAGGGGCCAATGAGCAGTTCTTC. Amino acids: CASSEEGTGANEQFF.

The rearrangement uses TRBV12-3 or TRBV12-4 and TRBJ2-3; D might be TRBD2 (5 bases). The CDR3 is 14 residues long. The V gene lost 1 base and the J gene lost 6 bases, with 11 bases spanning the gap. The CDR3: CASSLDDYLDTQYF. The DNA for the CDR3 is TGTGCCAGCAGTTTAGACGACTACCTGGATACGCAGTATTTT.